This T cell receptor (beta chain) is drawn from a study of shared clonotypes between healthy human individuals. Healthy and HIV-negative, the adult donors had no recent acute infections or vaccinations. The J segment lost 8 bases and the V segment lost 7 bases, leaving 17 bases of the junction unmatched. CDR1 is SQVTM and CDR2 is ANQGSEA in the germline V gene. This CDR3 region has 16 residues. On ten immunoSEQ deep assay plates, unsorted PBMC DNA was sequenced. The table came from immunoSEQ multiplex PCR; TCRdb's copy has only in-frame clones and leaves some out. The sample has some 530,000 clones, over 70% seen once. On this clone itself: A read error likely explains this, since a far larger clone differs by one base. The same CDR3 is also encoded by other DNA sequences in this sample.

This receptor was obtained from a woman aged 40-49 years in good health. Some clones in this sample may be carry-over from other donors' samples. The sequenced sample consisted of PBMCs. This sequence joins TRBV29-1 and TRBJ1-4, with 9 bases that match TRBD1. Here the CDR3 DNA reads TGCAGCGGTCCCCTCCGCCGGGACAGGGAGGACGAAAAACTGTTTTTT. Its protein is CSGPLRRDREDEKLFF.